One and the same sample provided the 15 T cell receptor beta chains below, sequenced in a study of control samples from healthy donors and cancer patients. Repertoires were generated with immunoSEQ multiplex PCR, while TCRdb's copy carries only in-frame clones and drops some. The table records 100,000 to 150,000 clones, approximately 89% of them present only once. The sample consisted of blood. Receptors originate from a man aged 55-75 years in good health.

The rearrangement joins TRBV6-4 to TRBJ1-1; TRBD1 matches at 7 bases. The V gene's germline CDR1 is MRHNA and CDR2 SNTAGT. The CDR3 consists of 13 residues. The V segment lost 9 bases and the J segment 2 bases; nucleotides outside the gene matches: 6. The CDR3 here is CASRQGPNTEAFF. In nucleotides, the CDR3 is TGTGCCAGTCGACAGGGCCCAAACACTGAAGCTTTCTTT.

In its sample, this clone was seen a few times. This chain uses TRBV30 with TRBJ1-1, with a weak D call TRBD1 (6 bases). The CDR3 runs 13 residues. CDR1 is GTSNPN and CDR2 is SVGIG in the germline V gene (reference sequence). V was shortened by 5 bases and J by 3 bases, with 13 bases between the two germline ends. The CDR3 DNA follows: TGTGCCTGGGGGGGCATGGGGGACACTGAAGCTTTCTTT. This gives the protein CAWGGMGDTEAFF.

This chain links TRBV28 with TRBJ1-6; the D is unclear. This CDR3 has 14 amino acids. Trimming pared 8 bases from V and 9 bases from J, leaving 17 bases between. CDR1 is MDHEN and CDR2 is SYDVKM in the germline V gene. CDR3 in amino acids: CASLTVYGRSPLHF. Here the CDR3 DNA reads TGTGCCAGCCTCACAGTCTATGGACGTTCACCCCTCCACTTT.

This chain uses TRBV3-1 (or the pseudogene TRBV3-2) with TRBJ2-5; 16 positions match TRBD2. Germline V gene data show CDR1 as LGHDT and CDR2 as YNNKEL (reference sequence). V lost 0 bases to trimming and J lost 5 bases; unmatched junction nucleotides: 3. This CDR3 contains 17 residues. CDR3 nucleotide sequence: TGTGCCAGCAGCCAAGAGTTGGGACTAGCGGGGGGGGAGACCCAGTACTTC. Amino acid sequence: CASSQELGLAGGETQYF.

The chain links TRBV18 to TRBJ1-1; D is ambiguous. CDR3 size: 14 residues. Trimming left V 1 base short and J 1 base short, with 7 bases between. From germline, CDR1 is KGHSH and CDR2 LQKENI. In DNA, the CDR3 is TGTGCCAGCTCACCACAGAGACAGAACACTGAAGCTTTCTTT. This sequence encodes CASSPQRQNTEAFF.

The gene calls are TRBV19 and TRBJ1-1; 8 bases match TRBD1. The junction had 11 bases not matched to a gene; V was cut back by 1 base and J by 7 bases. The CDR3 is 16 amino acids. Per the germline V gene, CDR1 is LNHDA and CDR2 is SQIVND (reference sequence). CDR3 residues: CASSIAWDRLRGEAFF. CDR3 bases: TGTGCCAGTAGTATAGCCTGGGACAGGCTGAGGGGTGAAGCTTTCTTT.

The V gene is TRBV10-3, the J gene TRBJ2-1, with a tentative D call TRBD1 (5 bases). The V gene's germline CDR1 is ENHRY and CDR2 SYGVKD. The CDR3 sequence is 14 residues long. Trimming shortened V by 3 bases and J by 5 bases, and 11 bases separated the two germline ends. CDR3 protein: CAISDWQGDNEQFF. As DNA, the CDR3 is TGTGCCATCAGTGACTGGCAGGGCGACAATGAGCAGTTCTTC.

This chain links TRBV6-1 with TRBJ1-4; D gene uncertain. There are 16 residues in the CDR3. V lost 1 base to trimming and J lost 4 bases, with 13 bases between them. Germline loops: CDR1 MNHNS, CDR2 SASEGT. In DNA, the CDR3 is TGTGCCAGCAGTGAAGTTTTCGGGGTAAATAATGAAAAACTGTTTTTT. The encoded protein is CASSEVFGVNNEKLFF.

V is TRBV18 and J is TRBJ1-1; tentatively, D is TRBD1 (5 bases). Germline V gene lookup returns CDR1 KGHSH and CDR2 LQKENI. V was clipped by 4 bases and J by 0 bases, with 12 bases between them. The CDR3 sequence is 15 residues long. The CDR3: CASSRGTAMNTEAFF. CDR3 in DNA: TGTGCCAGCTCACGTGGGACGGCCATGAACACTGAAGCTTTCTTT.

This chain uses TRBV28 with TRBJ2-7, with 10 bases aligning to TRBD1. Germline V lookup: CDR1 MDHEN, CDR2 SYDVKM. This CDR3 spans 15 amino acids. V dropped 6 bases and J dropped 3; count of bases not matched to a gene: 8. The CDR3 loop is CASSIIGTGDYEQYF. The DNA of the CDR3 is TGTGCCAGCAGCATAATTGGGACAGGGGACTACGAGCAGTACTTC.

The chain combines TRBV19 with TRBJ2-2; possible D gene TRBD2, 5 bases. Germline V gives CDR1 LNHDA, CDR2 SQIVND (reference sequence). Trimming cost V 2 bases and J 5 bases, with 12 bases left between them. The CDR3 sequence is 15 residues long. This chain's CDR3 is CASSISGVSTGELFF. DNA for the CDR3: TGTGCCAGTAGTATATCCGGGGTTTCGACCGGGGAGCTGTTTTTT. Filled out from reference TRBV19 and TRBJ2-2, the complete variable domain reads DGGITQSPKYLFRKEGQNVTLSCEQNLNHDAMYWYRQDPGQGLRLIYYSQIVNDFQKGDIAEGYSVSREKKESFPLTVTSAQKNPTAFYLCASSISGVSTGELFFGEGSRLTVL.

The genes are TRBV7-9 and TRBJ1-3, with unresolved D. Looked up from germline, CDR1 is SEHNR and CDR2 is FQNEAQ (reference sequence). This CDR3 has 15 residues. V gave up 0 bases and J gave up 2 bases, with 8 bases separating them. In DNA form, the CDR3 reads TGTGCCAGCAGCTTAGCGCGGGCAGCTGGAAACACCATATATTTT. Residues: CASSLARAAGNTIYF.

The V call is TRBV19, the J call TRBJ2-5; 9 nucleotides line up with TRBD1. Germline trimming cut 7 bases from V and 5 bases from J; bases unmatched to any gene: 11. CDR1 is LNHDA and CDR2 is SQIVND in the germline V gene (reference sequence). This CDR3 spans 15 amino acids. Here the CDR3 reads CASTPNRGLGETQYF. CDR3 nucleotides: TGTGCCAGTACCCCAAACAGGGGGCTTGGGGAGACCCAGTACTTC.

On this clone itself: At one boundary the junction diverges from the germline segment, which might be a read error. The chain carries TRBV25-1 and TRBJ1-2; D is possibly TRBD1 (6 bases). Germline CDR1 MGHDK, CDR2 SYGVNS. The CDR3 contains 11 residues. The CDR3 reads CTSSEDSGYTF. The CDR3, as DNA: TGTACCAGCAGTGAGGACAGCGGCTACACCTTC.

The rearrangement uses TRBV5-1 and TRBJ2-5, with D perhaps being TRBD1 or TRBD2 (5 bases each). V was shortened by 4 bases and J by 1 base, with 11 bases between the two germline ends. The CDR3 consists of 14 residues. Germline V gene data show CDR1 as SGHRS and CDR2 as YFSETQ. The chain's CDR3 is CASSPGAGQETQYF. The CDR3 DNA reads TGCGCCAGCAGCCCCGGGGCCGGCCAAGAGACCCAGTACTTC.